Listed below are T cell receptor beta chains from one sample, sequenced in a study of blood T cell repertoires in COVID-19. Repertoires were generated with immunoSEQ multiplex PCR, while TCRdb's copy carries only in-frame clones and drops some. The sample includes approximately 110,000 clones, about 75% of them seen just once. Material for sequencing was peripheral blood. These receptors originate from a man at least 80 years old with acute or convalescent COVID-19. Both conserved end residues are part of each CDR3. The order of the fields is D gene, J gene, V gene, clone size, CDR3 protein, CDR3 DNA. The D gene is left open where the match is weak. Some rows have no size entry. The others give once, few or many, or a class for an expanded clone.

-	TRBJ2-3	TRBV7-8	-	CASSSAGTSTDTQYF	TGTGCCAGCAGCTCCGCCGGGACTAGCACAGATACGCAGTATTTT
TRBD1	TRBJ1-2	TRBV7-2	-	CASSRQGEGYGYTF	TGTGCCAGCAGTAGACAGGGGGAAGGATATGGCTACACCTTC
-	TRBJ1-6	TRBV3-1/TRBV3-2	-	CASSQVSLSSYNSPLHF	TGTGCCAGCAGCCAAGTGAGTCTAAGCTCCTATAATTCACCCCTCCACTTT
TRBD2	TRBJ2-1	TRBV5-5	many	CASSFRGRREGHYNEQFF	TGTGCCAGCAGCTTTAGGGGGCGGCGGGAGGGCCACTACAATGAGCAGTTCTTC
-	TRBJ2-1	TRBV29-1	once	CSVEGAGVFNEQFF	TGCAGCGTTGAAGGGGCAGGGGTTTTCAATGAGCAGTTCTTC
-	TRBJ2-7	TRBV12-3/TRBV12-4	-	CASSSPTSYEQYF	TGTGCCAGCAGTTCACCTACCTCCTACGAGCAGTACTTC
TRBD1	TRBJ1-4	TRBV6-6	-	CASSSPGQGGEKLFF	TGTGCCAGCAGTTCTCCGGGACAGGGTGGTGAAAAACTGTTTTTT
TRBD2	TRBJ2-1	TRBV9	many	CASSPSGTSDSNEQFF	TGTGCCAGCAGCCCTTCCGGGACTAGCGACTCCAATGAGCAGTTCTTC
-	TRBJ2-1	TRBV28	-	CASSPIGGASPRGDDEQFF	TGTGCCAGCAGTCCAATCGGCGGGGCTAGCCCTCGAGGGGACGATGAGCAGTTCTTC
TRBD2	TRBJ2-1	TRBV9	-	CASSVAGGTNNEQFF	TGTGCCAGCAGCGTAGCGGGGGGGACCAACAATGAGCAGTTCTTC
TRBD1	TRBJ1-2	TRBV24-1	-	CATSDPSDRGGYGYTF	TGTGCCACCAGTGACCCCTCGGACAGGGGAGGCTATGGCTACACCTTC
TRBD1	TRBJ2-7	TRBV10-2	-	CASRDRVNEQYF	TGCGCCAGCCGGGACAGGGTCAACGAGCAGTACTTC
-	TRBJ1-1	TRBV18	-	CASSPQTGRNTEAFF	TGTGCCAGCTCACCACAAACAGGGCGGAACACTGAAGCTTTCTTT
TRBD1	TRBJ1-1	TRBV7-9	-	CASSLAKTGGGDAFF	TGTGCCAGCAGCTTAGCTAAGACAGGGGGAGGCGACGCTTTCTTT
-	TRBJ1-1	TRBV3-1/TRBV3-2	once	CASSSRMGRRKLNTEAFF	TGTGCCAGCAGCTCCCGGATGGGCAGGCGAAAACTGAACACTGAAGCTTTCTTT
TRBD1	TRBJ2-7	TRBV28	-	CASSPRQGLGYEQYF	TGTGCCAGCAGTCCACGACAGGGTCTGGGGTACGAGCAGTACTTC
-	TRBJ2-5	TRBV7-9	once	CASSRPQGSQETQYF	TGTGCCAGCAGCCGCCCCCAGGGGTCCCAAGAGACCCAGTACTTC
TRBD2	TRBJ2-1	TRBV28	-	CAGRSGTSSYNEQFF	TGTGCCGGAAGGAGCGGGACTAGCTCCTACAATGAGCAGTTCTTC
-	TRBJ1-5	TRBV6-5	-	CASSGEVDQPQHF	TGTGCCAGCTCTGGGGAGGTCGATCAGCCCCAGCATTTT
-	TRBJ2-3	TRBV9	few	CASSVVQGPPDTQYF	TGTGCCAGCAGCGTAGTCCAGGGCCCGCCAGATACGCAGTATTTT
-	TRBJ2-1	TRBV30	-	CAWIGSGSYNEQFF	TGTGCCTGGATCGGTAGCGGATCCTACAATGAGCAGTTCTTC
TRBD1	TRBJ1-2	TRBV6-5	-	CASSKPGQGVSGYTF	TGTGCCAGCAGTAAGCCGGGACAGGGTGTGTCTGGCTACACCTTC
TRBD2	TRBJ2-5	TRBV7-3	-	CASSLGGRAEETQYF	TGTGCCAGCAGCTTGGGCGGGAGGGCCGAGGAGACCCAGTACTTC
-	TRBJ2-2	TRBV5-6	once	CASSRGTGRYTGELFF	TGTGCCAGCAGCCGCGGGACCGGGCGGTACACCGGGGAGCTGTTTTTT
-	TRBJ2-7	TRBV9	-	CASSRGGGSYEQYF	TGTGCCAGCAGCCGAGGGGGGGGATCCTACGAGCAGTACTTC
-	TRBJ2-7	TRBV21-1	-	CASSEKQGDLSYEQYF	TGTGCCAGCAGCGAAAAACAGGGGGATCTCTCCTACGAGCAGTACTTC
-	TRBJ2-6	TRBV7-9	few	CASSLVSLNSGANVLTF	TGTGCCAGCAGCTTAGTTTCACTGAACTCTGGGGCCAACGTCCTGACTTTC
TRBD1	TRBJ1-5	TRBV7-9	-	CASSPPGTADQPQHF	TGTGCCAGCAGCCCCCCCGGGACAGCAGATCAGCCCCAGCATTTT
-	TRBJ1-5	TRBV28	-	CASEGEGQPQHF	TGTGCCAGCGAGGGGGAGGGTCAGCCCCAGCATTTT
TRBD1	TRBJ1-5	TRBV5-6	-	CASSLSDRYFNQPQHF	TGTGCCAGCAGCTTGTCGGACAGGTACTTCAATCAGCCCCAGCATTTT
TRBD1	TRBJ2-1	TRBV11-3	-	CASSLRQGSYNEQFF	TGTGCCAGCAGTTTGAGACAGGGGTCCTACAATGAGCAGTTCTTC
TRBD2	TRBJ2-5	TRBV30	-	CAWGLGGSWRTAQYF	TGTGCCTGGGGTTTGGGGGGGAGCTGGCGTACGGCCCAGTACTTC
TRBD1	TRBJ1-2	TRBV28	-	CASSYGTGNRGYTF	TGTGCCAGCAGCTATGGGACAGGGAATCGGGGCTACACCTTC
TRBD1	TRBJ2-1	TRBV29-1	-	CSVDRANEQFF	TGCAGCGTAGACAGGGCCAATGAGCAGTTCTTC
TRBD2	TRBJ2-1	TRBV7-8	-	CASSLEGGSAEQFF	TGTGCCAGCAGCTTAGAGGGCGGGAGTGCTGAGCAGTTCTTC
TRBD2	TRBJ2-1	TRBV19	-	CASSIWGRADNEQFF	TGTGCCAGTAGTATCTGGGGGAGGGCGGACAATGAGCAGTTCTTC
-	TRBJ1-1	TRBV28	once	CASSVTGVATEAFF	TGTGCCAGCAGTGTAACCGGGGTGGCCACTGAAGCTTTCTTT
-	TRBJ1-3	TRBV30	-	CALGAGTSGNTIYF	TGTGCCCTGGGGGCAGGGACCTCTGGAAACACCATATATTTT
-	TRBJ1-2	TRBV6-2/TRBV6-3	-	CASSSGQNGYTF	TGTGCCAGCAGTTCTGGACAGAATGGCTACACCTTC
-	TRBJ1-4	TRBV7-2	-	CASSSIGHYQKKLFF	TGTGCCAGCAGCTCAATCGGACATTACCAGAAAAAACTGTTTTTT
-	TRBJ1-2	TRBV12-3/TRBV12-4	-	CASSLTGLYGYTF	TGTGCCAGCAGTTTAACAGGCCTCTATGGCTACACCTTC